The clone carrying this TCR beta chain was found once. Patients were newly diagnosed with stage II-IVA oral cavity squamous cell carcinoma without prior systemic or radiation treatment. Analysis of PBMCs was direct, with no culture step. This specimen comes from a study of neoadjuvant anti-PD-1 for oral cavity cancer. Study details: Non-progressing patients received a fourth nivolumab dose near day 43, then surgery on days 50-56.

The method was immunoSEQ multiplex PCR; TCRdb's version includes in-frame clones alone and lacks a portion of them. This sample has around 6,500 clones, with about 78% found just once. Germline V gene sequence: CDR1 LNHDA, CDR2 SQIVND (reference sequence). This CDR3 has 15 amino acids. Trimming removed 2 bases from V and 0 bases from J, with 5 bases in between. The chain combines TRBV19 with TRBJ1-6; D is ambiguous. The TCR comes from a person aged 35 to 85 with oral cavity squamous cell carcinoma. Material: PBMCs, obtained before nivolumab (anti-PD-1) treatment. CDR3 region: CASSIMVSYNSPLHF. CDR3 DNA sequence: TGTGCCAGTAGTATAATGGTCTCCTATAATTCACCCCTCCACTTT.